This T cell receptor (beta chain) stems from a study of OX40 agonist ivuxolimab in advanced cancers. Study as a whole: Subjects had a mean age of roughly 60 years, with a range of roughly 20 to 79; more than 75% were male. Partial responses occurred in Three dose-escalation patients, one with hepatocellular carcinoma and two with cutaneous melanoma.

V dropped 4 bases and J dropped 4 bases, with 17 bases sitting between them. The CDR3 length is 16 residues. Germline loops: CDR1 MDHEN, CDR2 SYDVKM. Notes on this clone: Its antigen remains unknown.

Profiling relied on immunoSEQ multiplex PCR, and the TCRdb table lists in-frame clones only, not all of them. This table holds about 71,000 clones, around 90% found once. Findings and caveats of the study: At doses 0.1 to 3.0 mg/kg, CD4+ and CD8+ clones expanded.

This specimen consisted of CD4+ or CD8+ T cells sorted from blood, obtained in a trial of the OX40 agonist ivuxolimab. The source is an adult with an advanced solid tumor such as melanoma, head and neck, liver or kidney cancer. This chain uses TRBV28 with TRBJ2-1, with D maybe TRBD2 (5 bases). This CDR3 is CASSSLGPRGYNEQFF. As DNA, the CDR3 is TGTGCCAGCAGTTCCCTCGGACCACGCGGGTACAATGAGCAGTTCTTC. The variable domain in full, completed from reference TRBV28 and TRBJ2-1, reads DVKVTQSSRYLVKRTGEKVFLECVQDMDHENMFWYRQDPGLGLRLIYFSYDVKMKEKGDIPEGYSVSREKKERFSLILESASTNQTSMYLCASSSLGPRGYNEQFFGPGTRLTVL.